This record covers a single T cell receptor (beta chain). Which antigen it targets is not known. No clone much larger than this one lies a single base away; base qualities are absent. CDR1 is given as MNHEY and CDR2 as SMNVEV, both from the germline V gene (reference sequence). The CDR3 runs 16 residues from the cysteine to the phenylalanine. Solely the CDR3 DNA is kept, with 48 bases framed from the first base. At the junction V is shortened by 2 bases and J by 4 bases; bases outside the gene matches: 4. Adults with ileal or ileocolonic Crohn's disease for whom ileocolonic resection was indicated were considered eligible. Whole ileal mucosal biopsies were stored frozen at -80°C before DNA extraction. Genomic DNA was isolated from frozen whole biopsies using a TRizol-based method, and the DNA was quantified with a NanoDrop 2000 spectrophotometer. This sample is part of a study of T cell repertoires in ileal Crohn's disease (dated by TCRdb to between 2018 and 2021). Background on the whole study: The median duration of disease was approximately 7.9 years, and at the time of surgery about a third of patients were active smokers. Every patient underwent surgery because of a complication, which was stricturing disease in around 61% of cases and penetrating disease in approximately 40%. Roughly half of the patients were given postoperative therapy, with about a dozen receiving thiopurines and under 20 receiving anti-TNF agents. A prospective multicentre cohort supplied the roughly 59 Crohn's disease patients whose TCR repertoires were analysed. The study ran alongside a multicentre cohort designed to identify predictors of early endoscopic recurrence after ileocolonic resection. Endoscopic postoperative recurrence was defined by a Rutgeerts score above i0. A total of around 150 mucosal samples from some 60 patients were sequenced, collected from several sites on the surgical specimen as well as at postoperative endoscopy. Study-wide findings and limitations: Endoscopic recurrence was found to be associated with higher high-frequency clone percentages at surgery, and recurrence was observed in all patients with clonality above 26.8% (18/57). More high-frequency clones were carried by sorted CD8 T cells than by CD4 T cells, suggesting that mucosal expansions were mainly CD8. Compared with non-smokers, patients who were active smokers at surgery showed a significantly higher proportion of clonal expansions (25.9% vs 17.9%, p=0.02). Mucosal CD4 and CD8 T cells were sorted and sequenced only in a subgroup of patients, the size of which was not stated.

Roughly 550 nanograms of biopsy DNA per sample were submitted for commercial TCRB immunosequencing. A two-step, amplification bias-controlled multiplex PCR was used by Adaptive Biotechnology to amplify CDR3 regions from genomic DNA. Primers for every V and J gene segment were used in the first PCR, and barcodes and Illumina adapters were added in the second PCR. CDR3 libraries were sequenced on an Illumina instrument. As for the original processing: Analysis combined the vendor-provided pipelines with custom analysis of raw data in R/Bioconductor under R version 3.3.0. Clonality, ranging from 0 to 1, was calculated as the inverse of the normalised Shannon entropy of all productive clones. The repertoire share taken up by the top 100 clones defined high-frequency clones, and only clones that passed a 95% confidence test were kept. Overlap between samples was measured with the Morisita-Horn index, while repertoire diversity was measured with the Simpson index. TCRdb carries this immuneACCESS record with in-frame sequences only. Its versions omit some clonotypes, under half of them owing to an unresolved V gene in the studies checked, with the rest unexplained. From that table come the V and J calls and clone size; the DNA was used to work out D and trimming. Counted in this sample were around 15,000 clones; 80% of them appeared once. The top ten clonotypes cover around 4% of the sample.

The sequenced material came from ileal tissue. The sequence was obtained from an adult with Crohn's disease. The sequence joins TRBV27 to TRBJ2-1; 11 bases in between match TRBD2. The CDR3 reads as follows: CASSLRGTSGYNEQFF. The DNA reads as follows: TGTGCCAGCAGTTTAAGGGGGACTAGCGGTTACAATGAGCAGTTCTTC.